Below are 9 T cell receptor beta chains sequenced from a single sample in a study of blood T cell repertoires in COVID-19. The protocol was immunoSEQ multiplex PCR, while the TCRdb copy is restricted to in-frame clones and leaves out a portion. The profile covers approximately 110,000 clones, with over 70% appearing a single time and 5.5% to 8.5% taken by the ten largest. Sequenced: peripheral blood. These receptors all come from a woman between 45 and 60 years old with acute or convalescent COVID-19.

The chain joins TRBV6-5 to TRBJ1-3, with 7 bases fitting TRBD1. CDR3 length: 16 amino acids. The germline V gene encodes CDR1 MNHEY and CDR2 SVGAGI. The trim removed 2 bases at V and 3 bases at J, leaving 7 bases unmatched. In DNA, the CDR3 is TGTGCCAGCAGTTACCGGGCCCAGGGGGGTGGAAACACCATATATTTT. It codes for CASSYRAQGGGNTIYF.

V usage is TRBV10-3 and J usage is TRBJ2-7; no firm D call. V was cut by 8 bases and J by 3 bases, with 17 bases left in between. Germline values: CDR1 ENHRY, CDR2 SYGVKD. The CDR3 extends over 14 amino acids. CDR3 DNA sequence: TGTGCCATCTCACCTGGAGAACTTGTCTACGAGCAGTACTTC. Protein sequence: CAISPGELVYEQYF.

The chain uses TRBV24-1 and TRBJ1-1; no clear D. This CDR3 spans 13 amino acids. V shed 10 bases and J shed 5 bases, with 16 bases lying between them. Germline CDR1 and CDR2: KGHDR and SFDVKD. In DNA form, the CDR3 reads TGTGCCACTTCGGCCGCGGCGGGGACTGAAGCTTTCTTT. As protein: CATSAAAGTEAFF.

The V gene is TRBV2, the J gene TRBJ1-2; 7 bases fit TRBD1. CDR3 size: 12 residues. Trimming took 8 bases from V and 6 from J; bases not matched to a gene: 6. CDR1 SNHLY and CDR2 FYNNEI come from the germline V gene. The CDR3 nucleotides read TGTGCCAGCGTCCGGGACAGAGATGGCTACACCTTC. The encoded protein is CASVRDRDGYTF.

This clone was counted a few times. The chain combines TRBV12-3 or TRBV12-4 with TRBJ1-1, with D possibly TRBD1 on 6 matching bases. V was shortened by 5 bases and J by 7 bases, with 11 bases between the two germline ends. CDR3 length equals 12 residues. DNA of the CDR3: TGTGCCAGCAGTCCGGGACACAATGAAGCTTTCTTT. Its protein is CASSPGHNEAFF.

The rearrangement links TRBV2 to TRBJ1-4; TRBD1 matches at 9 bases. The CDR3 loop spans 15 amino acids. The trim removed 6 bases at V and 1 base at J, leaving 3 bases unmatched. CDR1 is SNHLY and CDR2 is FYNNEI in the germline V gene. CDR3 sequence reads: CASRATGGTNEKLFF. CDR3 coding DNA: TGTGCCAGCAGAGCGACAGGGGGAACTAATGAAAAACTGTTTTTT.

The genes are TRBV10-3 and TRBJ1-2; TRBD1 aligns across 9 bases. Germline CDR1 and CDR2: ENHRY and SYGVKD. The CDR3 spans 15 residues. V gave up 0 bases and J gave up 7 bases; unmatched junction bases: 6. CDR3 coding DNA: TGTGCCATCAGTGAGTCGGACAGGGGCCTTGCTGGCTACACCTTC. This codes for CAISESDRGLAGYTF.

This chain joins TRBV5-1 and TRBJ1-1; the match to TRBD1 covers 8 bases. J lost 4 bases, V lost 4 bases, and 6 bases had no gene match. CDR3 length: 14 residues. Per the germline V gene, CDR1 is SGHRS and CDR2 is YFSETQ. CDR3 region: CASSITTGGTEAFF. In DNA form, the CDR3 reads TGCGCCAGCAGCATCACAACAGGGGGCACTGAAGCTTTCTTT.

This clone was found a few times. The chain uses TRBV6-1 and TRBJ1-3; D is unresolved. The CDR3 has 17 residues. V gave up 1 base and J gave up 4 bases, with 17 bases separating them. Germline CDR1 reads MNHNS; CDR2 reads SASEGT. In nucleotides, the CDR3 is TGTGCCAGCAGTGAAGGGCGGCCGGCTAGCTCCGGAAACACCATATATTTT. As protein: CASSEGRPASSGNTIYF.